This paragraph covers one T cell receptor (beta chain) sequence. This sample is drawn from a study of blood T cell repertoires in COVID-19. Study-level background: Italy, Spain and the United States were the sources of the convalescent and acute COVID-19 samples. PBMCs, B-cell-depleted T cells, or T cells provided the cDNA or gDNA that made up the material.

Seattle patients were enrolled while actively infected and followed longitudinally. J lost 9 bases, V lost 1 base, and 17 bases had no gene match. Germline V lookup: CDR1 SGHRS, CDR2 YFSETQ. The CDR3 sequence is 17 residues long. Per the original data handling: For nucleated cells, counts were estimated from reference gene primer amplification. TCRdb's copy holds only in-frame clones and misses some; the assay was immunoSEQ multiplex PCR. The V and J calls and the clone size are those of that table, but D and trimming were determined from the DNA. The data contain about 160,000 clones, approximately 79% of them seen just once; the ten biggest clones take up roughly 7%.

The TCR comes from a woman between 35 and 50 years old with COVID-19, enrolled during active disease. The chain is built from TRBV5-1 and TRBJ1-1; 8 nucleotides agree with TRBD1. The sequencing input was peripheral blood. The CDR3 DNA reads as TGCGCCAGCAGCTTGATGGGCCCGGGACAGGTCGGACAACAAGCTTTCTTT. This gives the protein CASSLMGPGQVGQQAFF.